This TCR beta chain emerged from a study of CD8+ T cells in alopecia areata. This CDR3 has 17 residues. V gave up 1 base and J gave up 5 bases; unmatched junction bases: 9. CDR1 is LGHNA, CDR2 YNFKEQ, per germline. Sequencing relied on a cDNA template that was reverse transcribed from extracted RNA. Produced via immunoSEQ multiplex PCR; TCRdb's table is partial and in-frame only. The sample records about 190,000 clones, roughly 60% being singletons. Documented treatment: oral pan-JAK inhibitor, 5-10 mg twice daily. The material was CD4+ T cells sorted from blood, obtained at week 24, from a patient treated with tofacitinib. The receptor was isolated from a human donor with alopecia areata. The chain recombines TRBV4-2 with TRBJ2-3, with 10 bases lining up with TRBD2. CDR3 protein: CASSQGGTSGAIDTQYF. The CDR3 DNA reads TGTGCCAGCAGCCAAGGAGGAACTAGCGGGGCCATAGATACGCAGTATTTT.